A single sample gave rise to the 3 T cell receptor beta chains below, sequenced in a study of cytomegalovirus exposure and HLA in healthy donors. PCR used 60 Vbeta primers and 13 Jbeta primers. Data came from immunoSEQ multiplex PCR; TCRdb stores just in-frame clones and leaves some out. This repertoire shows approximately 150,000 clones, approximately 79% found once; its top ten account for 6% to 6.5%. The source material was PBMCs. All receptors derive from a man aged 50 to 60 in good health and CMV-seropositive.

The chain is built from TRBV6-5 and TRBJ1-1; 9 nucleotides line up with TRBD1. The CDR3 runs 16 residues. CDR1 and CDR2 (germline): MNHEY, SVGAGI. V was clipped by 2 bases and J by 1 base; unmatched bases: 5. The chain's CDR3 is CASSYRAQGANTEAFF. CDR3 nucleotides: TGTGCCAGCAGTTACCGGGCACAGGGGGCGAACACTGAAGCTTTCTTT.

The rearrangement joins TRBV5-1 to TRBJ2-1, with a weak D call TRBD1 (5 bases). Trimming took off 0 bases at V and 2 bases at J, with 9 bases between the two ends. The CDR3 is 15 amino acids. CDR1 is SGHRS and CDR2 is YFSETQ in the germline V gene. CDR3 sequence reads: CASSLAGQPYNEQFF. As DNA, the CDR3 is TGCGCCAGCAGCTTGGCCGGACAACCCTACAATGAGCAGTTCTTC.

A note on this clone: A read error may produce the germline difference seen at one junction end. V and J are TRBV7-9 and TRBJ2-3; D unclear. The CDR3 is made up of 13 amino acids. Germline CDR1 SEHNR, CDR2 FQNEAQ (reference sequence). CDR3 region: CSSSRLSRDTQYF. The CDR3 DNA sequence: TGTTCCAGCAGCCGTTTGTCGAGGGATACGCAGTATTTT.